This section outlines one T cell receptor beta chain sequence together with its context. Germline CDR1 MNHEY, CDR2 SMNVEV (reference sequence). There are 14 residues in the CDR3. Trimming removed 2 bases from V and 3 bases from J, with 10 bases in between. The entirety of the isolated RNA underwent reverse transcription, so expressed TCRB transcripts were sequenced. TCRdb's copy holds only in-frame clones and misses some; the assay was immunoSEQ multiplex PCR. This table holds around 300,000 clones, roughly 9.6% found once. This sample was taken from a study of beta chain features in type 1 diabetes. The chain has TRBV27 and TRBJ1-1; D unresolved. Sequencing was carried out using naive CD4+ T cells from blood. The TCR comes from a woman aged 25 to 39 in good health. CDR3 DNA sequence: TGTGCCAGCAGTTTACGTCGTGTATACACTGAAGCTTTCTTT. Translating it yields CASSLRRVYTEAFF.